The 21 T cell receptor beta chains listed next were all sequenced from one sample in a study of shared clonotypes between healthy human individuals. Clones were sequenced by immunoSEQ multiplex PCR, and TCRdb holds only the in-frame ones, with some missing. This repertoire shows 2 million to 2.5 million clones, 95% found once; its top ten account for 0.1% to 0.15%. The sequenced sample consisted of naive CD4+ T cells sorted from blood. Subset specified: CD45RA+ positively selected. The receptor set was obtained from a man younger than 35 in good health.

This chain joins TRBV13 and TRBJ2-7, with 13 bases aligning to TRBD2. Germline V CDR1 and CDR2: PRHDT, FYEKMQ (reference sequence). V trimming: 2 bases; J trimming: 0 bases; junction bases outside the gene matches: 4. This CDR3 region has 17 residues. CDR3 coding DNA: TGTGCCAGCAGCTTAAGACTAGCGGGGGGCGTCTCCTACGAGCAGTACTTC. This gives the protein CASSLRLAGGVSYEQYF.

Comment on this clone: Distinct nucleotide sequences in the sample also encode this CDR3. The rearrangement links TRBV5-1 to TRBJ2-3; maybe TRBD1 (6 bases). Trimming took 5 bases from V and 2 from J, leaving 12 bases between them. CDR1 SGHRS and CDR2 YFSETQ come from the germline V gene. The CDR3 totals 14 residues. The CDR3 reads CASSRGGPTDTQYF. For the CDR3, the DNA is TGCGCCAGCAGTCGAGGGGGTCCCACAGATACGCAGTATTTT.

Points on this clone: The same CDR3 arises from other DNA sequences in this sample as well. The chain couples TRBV9 to TRBJ1-4, with D unresolved. There are 11 residues in the CDR3. Germline V gives CDR1 SGDLS, CDR2 YYNGEE. The germline V and J ends were trimmed by 0 bases and 8 bases, with 2 bases remaining between them. CDR3 nucleotides: TGTGCCAGCAGCGTAGGCGAAAAACTGTTTTTT. Its protein product is CASSVGEKLFF.

CDR3 loop: CASSWDPGNTIYF. The CDR3 DNA sequence: TGTGCCAGCAGCTGGGACCCCGGAAACACCATATATTTT. This chain joins TRBV11-2 and TRBJ1-3, with D possibly matching TRBD1 (5 bases). This CDR3 comprises 13 residues. With 4 bases removed from V and 4 bases from J, the gap between germline ends came to 8 bases. Per germline, CDR1 SGHAT and CDR2 FQNNGV.

The rearrangement joins TRBV6-1 to TRBJ2-7, with D unresolved. Germline lookup yields CDR1 MNHNS and CDR2 SASEGT. This CDR3 comprises 15 residues. The V gene lost 1 base and the J gene lost 4 bases, with 14 bases spanning the gap. For the CDR3, the DNA is TGTGCCAGCAGTGAAGTTGCCAGCAACCCGTACGAGCAGTACTTC. Protein: CASSEVASNPYEQYF.

The sample holds one count of this clone. The chain is built from TRBV10-3 and TRBJ2-7; 8 bases match TRBD1. In germline, CDR1 is ENHRY, CDR2 SYGVKD. Trimming at V came to 6 bases and at J to 5 bases, leaving 3 bases not matched to a gene. The CDR3 is made up of 12 amino acids. CDR3 in amino acids: CAISETGDEQYF. In DNA form, the CDR3 reads TGTGCCATCAGCGAGACAGGGGACGAGCAGTACTTC.

The genes are TRBV19 and TRBJ2-3, with 10 bases fitting TRBD2. Germline-derived CDR1 and CDR2 are LNHDA and SQIVND (reference sequence). J gave up 4 bases and V 4 bases, and 5 bases lay outside the gene matches. The CDR3 contains 15 residues. CDR3 DNA: TGTGCCAGTAGTAGCCAGCGGGGGGGCCCAGATACGCAGTATTTT. This encodes CASSSQRGGPDTQYF.

The chain couples TRBV5-8 to TRBJ1-4; 12 bases fit TRBD1. The germline gives CDR1 SGHTS, CDR2 YDEGEE. V gave up 4 bases and J gave up 8 bases; unmatched junction bases: 6. The CDR3 is 15 residues long. The CDR3 region has the DNA TGTGCCAGCAGCGGGACAGGGGGCGTCTGGGAAAAACTGTTTTTT. It yields the protein CASSGTGGVWEKLFF.

Concerning this clone: The same CDR3 also results from other DNA sequences found in this sample. V is TRBV11-3 and J is TRBJ2-3; D gene ambiguous. This CDR3 is built from 15 residues. Germline lookup yields CDR1 SGHNT and CDR2 YENEEA. Trimming stripped 1 base from V and 0 bases from J, with 8 bases between. CDR3 bases: TGTGCCAGCAGCTTAGGGTTAACTAGCACAGATACGCAGTATTTT. It encodes CASSLGLTSTDTQYF.

The V gene is TRBV7-2, the J gene TRBJ1-2, with D maybe TRBD1 (5 bases). V lost 2 bases and J lost 6, with 10 bases in between. CDR1 SGHTA and CDR2 FQGNSA come from the germline V gene. The CDR3 loop spans 13 amino acids. This chain's CDR3 is CASSLWQGHGYTF. The CDR3 bases are TGTGCCAGCAGCTTATGGCAGGGCCATGGCTACACCTTC. The entire variable domain, with the rest obtained from reference TRBV7-2 and TRBJ1-2, is as follows: GAGVSQSPSNKVTEKGKDVELRCDPISGHTALYWYRQSLGQGLEFLIYFQGNSAPDKSGLPSDRFSAERTGGSVSTLTIQRTQQEDSAVYLCASSLWQGHGYTFGSGTRLTVV.

The J gene is TRBJ2-1, the V gene TRBV10-1; D may correspond to TRBD1 or TRBD2 (5 bases each). Germline V lookup: CDR1 WNHNN, CDR2 SYGVQD (reference sequence). CDR3 length equals 13 residues. V lost 1 base and J lost 9, with 10 bases in between. For the CDR3, the DNA is TGCGCCAGCAGTGAGTTTCCTGGGGGTGAGCAGTTCTTC. Protein product: CASSEFPGGEQFF.

The rearrangement links TRBV5-1 to TRBJ1-6; 10 nucleotides line up with TRBD1. CDR1 is SGHRS and CDR2 is YFSETQ in the germline V gene. The CDR3 is made up of 17 amino acids. V was clipped by 0 bases and J by 7 bases; unmatched bases: 7. For the CDR3, the DNA is TGCGCCAGCAGCTTGGTGGGACAGGGGCACTCGAATTCACCCCTCCACTTT. It specifies CASSLVGQGHSNSPLHF.

V gene TRBV30 combines with J gene TRBJ2-1; 14 bases agree with TRBD2. V trimming: 2 bases; J trimming: 0 bases; junction bases outside the gene matches: 12. Germline V gene sequence: CDR1 GTSNPN, CDR2 SVGIG (reference sequence). CDR3 length equals 20 residues. The CDR3 protein is CAWSRTRTSGGRSSYNEQFF. The DNA for the CDR3 is TGTGCCTGGAGTCGAACTCGGACTAGCGGGGGGAGGAGCTCCTACAATGAGCAGTTCTTC.

CDR3 coding DNA: TGCGCCAGCAGCTTGGAACCCGGGGAGCTGTTTTTT. It encodes CASSLEPGELFF. V usage is TRBV5-1 and J usage is TRBJ2-2; D ambiguous. V lost 0 bases, J lost 6 bases, and 3 bases lay in between. Germline CDR1 and CDR2: SGHRS and YFSETQ. The CDR3 runs to 12 residues. Filled out from reference TRBV5-1 and TRBJ2-2, the complete variable domain reads KAGVTQTPRYLIKTRGQQVTLSCSPISGHRSVSWYQQTPGQGLQFLFEYFSETQRNKGNFPGRFSGRQFSNSRSEMNVSTLELGDSALYLCASSLEPGELFFGEGSRLTVL.

The chain joins TRBV6-5 to TRBJ2-7; 11 bases line up with TRBD2. CDR3 length: 15 residues. Germline V lookup: CDR1 MNHEY, CDR2 SVGAGI. Trimming removed 6 bases from V and 2 bases from J; junction bases left unmatched: 6. The CDR3 bases are TGTGCCAGCAGAATAAATAGCGGGGGGGCCTACGAGCAGTACTTC. This sequence encodes CASRINSGGAYEQYF.

The chain carries TRBV7-8 and TRBJ1-2; D remains unclear. The V gene lost 2 bases and the J gene lost 8 bases, with 18 bases spanning the gap. CDR3 size: 15 residues. Germline V CDR1 and CDR2: SGHVS, FQNEAQ. The CDR3 loop reads CASSLFSHTGWGYTF. CDR3 nucleotide sequence: TGTGCCAGCAGCTTATTTAGTCACACTGGCTGGGGCTACACCTTC.

CDR3 amino acids: CASRAGTGAYEQYF. In DNA, the CDR3 is TGTGCCAGCAGGGCCGGGACAGGGGCTTACGAGCAGTACTTC. The J gene is TRBJ2-7, the V gene TRBV7-8; 10 nucleotides agree with TRBD1. Germline V gene sequence: CDR1 SGHVS, CDR2 FQNEAQ. This CDR3 has 14 amino acids. Trimming at V came to 6 bases and at J to 4 bases, leaving 6 bases not matched to a gene. Drawing the rest from reference TRBV7-8 and TRBJ2-7, the complete variable domain is GAGVSQSPRYKVAKRGQDVALRCDPISGHVSLFWYQQALGQGPEFLTYFQNEAQLDKSGLPSDRFFAERPEGSVSTLKIQRTQQEDSAVYLCASRAGTGAYEQYFGPGTRLTVT.

This clone showed up just once. V and J are TRBV5-4 and TRBJ2-1; D assignment may be TRBD1 or TRBD2 (6 bases each). The CDR3 has 13 residues. V was trimmed by 3 bases and J by 9 bases, leaving 13 bases between them. Germline values: CDR1 SGHNT, CDR2 YYREEE (reference sequence). CDR3 amino acids: CASSWGASGEQFF. The CDR3 nucleotides are TGTGCCAGCAGCTGGGGGGCTTCCGGTGAGCAGTTCTTC. Full variable domain (remainder filled in from reference TRBV5-4 and TRBJ2-1): ETGVTQSPTHLIKTRGQQVTLRCSSQSGHNTVSWYQQALGQGPQFIFQYYREEENGRGNFPPRFSGLQFPNYSSELNVNALELDDSALYLCASSWGASGEQFFGPGTRLTVL.

The rearrangement uses TRBV10-2 and TRBJ2-5, with a tentative D call TRBD2 (5 bases). The CDR3 consists of 13 residues. Germline CDR1 and CDR2: WSHSY and SAAADI. Trimming shortened V by 6 bases and J by 1 base, and 9 bases separated the two germline ends. The chain's CDR3 is CASRRGPQETQYF. The CDR3 region has the DNA TGCGCCAGCAGGCGAGGGCCCCAAGAGACCCAGTACTTC.

The J gene is TRBJ2-3, the V gene TRBV10-1; 11 nucleotides agree with TRBD2. This CDR3 has 17 amino acids. The ends lost 2 bases at V and 0 bases at J; junction bases unmatched: 4. Germline CDR1 WNHNN, CDR2 SYGVQD (reference sequence). CDR3 DNA: TGCGCCAGCAGTGAGCTTCTAGCGGGGGGAAGCACAGATACGCAGTATTTT. It encodes CASSELLAGGSTDTQYF.

Comment on this clone: The same CDR3 can be traced to other DNA sequences in this sample. V gene TRBV7-9 combines with J gene TRBJ2-3, with a weak D call TRBD1 (5 bases). In germline, CDR1 is SEHNR, CDR2 FQNEAQ (reference sequence). The germline V and J ends were trimmed by 1 base and 0 bases, with 8 bases remaining between them. This CDR3 spans 15 amino acids. The CDR3 DNA is TGTGCCAGCAGCTTAGATGGGGCTAGCACAGATACGCAGTATTTT. This translates into CASSLDGASTDTQYF.